This T cell receptor (beta chain) was profiled in a study of blood T cell repertoires in COVID-19. This clone was observed a handful of times. Measured with immunoSEQ multiplex PCR; TCRdb has only the in-frame clones, and not every one. Of more than 250,000 clones in the sample, about nine tenths were seen once. Germline V CDR1 and CDR2: MDHEN, SYDVKM. The CDR3 is made up of 19 amino acids. The V and J ends lost 3 bases and 2 bases, in that order; junction bases with no gene match: 14. The chain combines TRBV28 with TRBJ2-5; 11 positions agree with TRBD2. Sequencing used peripheral blood. The sequence was obtained from a man aged 45-65 years with active or convalescent COVID-19. CDR3 in DNA: TGTGCCAGCAGTTTGACAGCGACTAGCGGGAAGGGAGGGCAAGAGACCCAGTACTTC. Protein sequence: CASSLTATSGKGGQETQYF.